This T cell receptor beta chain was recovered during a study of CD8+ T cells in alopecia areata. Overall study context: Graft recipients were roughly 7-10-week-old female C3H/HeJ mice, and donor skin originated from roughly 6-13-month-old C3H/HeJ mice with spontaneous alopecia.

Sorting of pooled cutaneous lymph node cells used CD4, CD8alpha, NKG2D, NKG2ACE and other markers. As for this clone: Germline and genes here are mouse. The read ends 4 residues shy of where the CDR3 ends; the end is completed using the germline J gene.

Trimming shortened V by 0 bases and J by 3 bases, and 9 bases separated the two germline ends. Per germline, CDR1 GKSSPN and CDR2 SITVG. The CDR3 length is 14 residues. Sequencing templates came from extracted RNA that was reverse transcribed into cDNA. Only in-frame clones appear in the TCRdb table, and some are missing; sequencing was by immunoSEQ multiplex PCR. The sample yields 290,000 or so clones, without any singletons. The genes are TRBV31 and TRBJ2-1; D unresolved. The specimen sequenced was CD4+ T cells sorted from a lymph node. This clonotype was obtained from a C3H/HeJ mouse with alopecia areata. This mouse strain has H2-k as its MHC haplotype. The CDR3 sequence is CAWSLEQTYAEQFF. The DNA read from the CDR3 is TGTGCCTGGAGTCTAGAACAAACCTATGCT.